The clone carrying this T cell receptor (beta chain) has at least ten counts. Its antigen remains unknown. This sample is drawn from a study of regulatory T cells in long-lasting Graves disease. Study-wide results and caveats: Relative to newly diagnosed Graves' patients, persistent ones had lower TCR diversity.

Looked up from germline, CDR1 is SNHLY and CDR2 is FYNNEI. This CDR3 has 14 amino acids. Unmatched junction bases numbered 2, after V lost 7 bases and J lost 1 base. As for time point: newly diagnosed GD, antithyroid drugs for less than 3 months. RNA from PBMCs was the source of the TCR library. The source of the patients was an endocrinology department in Xi'an, China. Library construction for TCR beta used iRepertoire HTBI primers and Arm-PCR of CDR3 regions. Each CDR3 protein gets one entry after TCRdb re-called the multiplex PCR reads with MiXCR. The data show 360,000 or so distinct CDR3 sequences, 16% seen once. The sample was also linked to a second study, of T cells in Graves' hyperthyroidism and ophthalmopathy. As that study records: Together with thyroid ultrasound, orbital computed tomography, serum thyroxine and TRAb, clinical symptoms were used for diagnoses. Blood also carried most thyroid clonotypes expanded above 0.001.

The sample here was peripheral blood mononuclear cells (PBMCs), taken at new diagnosis, from a patient treated with antithyroid drugs. V and J are TRBV2 and TRBJ1-3; 9 nucleotides agree with TRBD1. This TCR derives from a man aged 40-50 years with Graves disease. CDR3 residues: CASNRGLSGNTIYF. The CDR3 coding sequence is TGTGCCAGCAACAGGGGGCTTTCTGGAAACACCATATATTTT.